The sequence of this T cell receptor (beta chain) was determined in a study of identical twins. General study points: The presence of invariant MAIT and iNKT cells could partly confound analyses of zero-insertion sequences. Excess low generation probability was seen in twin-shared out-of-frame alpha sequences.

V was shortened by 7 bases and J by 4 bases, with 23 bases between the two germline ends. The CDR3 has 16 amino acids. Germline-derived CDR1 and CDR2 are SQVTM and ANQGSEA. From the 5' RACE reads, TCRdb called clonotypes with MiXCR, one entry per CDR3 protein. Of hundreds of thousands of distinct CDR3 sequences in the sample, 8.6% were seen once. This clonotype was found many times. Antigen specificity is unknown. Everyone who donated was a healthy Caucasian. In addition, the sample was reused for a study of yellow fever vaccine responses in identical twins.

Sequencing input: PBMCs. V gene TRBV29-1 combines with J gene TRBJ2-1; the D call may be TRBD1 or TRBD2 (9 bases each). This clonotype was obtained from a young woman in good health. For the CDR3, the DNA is TGCAGCGCTTCGACAGGGGGACTAGCCCTATACAATGAGCAGTTCTTC. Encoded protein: CSASTGGLALYNEQFF.